This T cell receptor (beta chain) was identified in a study of shared clonotypes between healthy human individuals (dated by TCRdb to the early 2020s). At the level of the whole study: The cohort included three men and a couple of women between 18 and 49 years of age. To increase sequencing depth and limit assay-specific biases, different laboratories used diverse techniques to prepare libraries and sequence TCR repertoires. To estimate repertoire size and how much clonotypes are shared between individuals, the study performed deep sequencing of blood TCR repertoires from a few healthy adults. Per donor, three plates each were used for CD4 naive and CD4 memory, two for CD8 naive, and one for CD8 memory. Each donor's leukapheresis produced roughly between roughly 0.85 and 10 billion PBMCs.

Remarks on this clone: Its antigen remains unidentified. Per-base quality was not reported, and no clone a single base away is much larger than it.

TCR CDR3 regions were amplified from genomic DNA by multiplex PCR using the deep immunoSEQ assay. For each cell subset, the extracted genomic DNA was distributed evenly across all wells of several immunoSEQ 96-well plates, and each plate served as one replicate. For sorted subsets, around 0.2 ug of genomic DNA, equivalent to around 29,000 T cell genomes, went into each replicate PCR. Purified libraries were measured with a Qubit 3.0 fluorometer, size-checked on a Bioanalyzer 2100, and measured again with the KAPA Library Quantification kit. Every immunoSEQ 96-well plate was sequenced on a dedicated single-read 150-cycle Illumina NextSeq 550 flow cell. In the authors' own workflow: The immunoSEQ output contained only junctional sequences without quality scores, so filtering could not match that applied to full-length reads. To assign V/J genes and CDR3, sequences were annotated using PyIR, a Python wrapper for IgBLAST v1.9, with IMGT germline references. Reads with weak V/J assignments (E-value above 1e-6), missing CDR3, stop codons, out-of-frame junctions, or ambiguous translated residues were removed. V3J clonotypes were defined by identical inferred V gene, J gene, and CDR3 amino acid sequence. Percentage overlap between repertoires was calculated by dividing the number of shared unique clonotypes by the size of the smaller repertoire. Repertoire richness was assessed with RTK rarefaction, the Chao1 estimator, and Recon v2.1 estimates of unobserved clonotypes. Generation probabilities were computed with OLGA for all TCRbeta clonotypes obtained by the gDNA method from four donors. The immuneACCESS repertoire file appears here via TCRdb, limited to in-frame rearrangements. These files lack a portion of the clones; in checked studies, under half of the deficit traces to unresolved V genes, and the cause of the others is not known. The V and J calls and clone size come from that table; D and trimming were worked out from the DNA. Within this sample are some 1.5 million clones, with 98% of them counted one time only. The ten most abundant clones make up approximately 0.44% of the sample.

The CDR3 holds 15 amino acids from the cysteine to the phenylalanine. Of all the DNA, just the CDR3 is kept, 45 bases in frame from base 1. CDR1 MNHEY and CDR2 SMNVEV are derived from the germline V gene (reference sequence). The germline V and J ends show losses of 9 bases and 0 bases respectively, and no gene match explains 10 bases of the junction. Broad study findings and their caveats: Based on pairwise subsampling, the degree of clonotype sharing among donors was expected to be affected by sequencing depth. Incomplete sequencing was indicated by rarefaction of sorted-subset datasets, despite the large sequencing depth. Sampling was restricted to blood, and TCR repertoires in tissue are likely to differ from TCR repertoires in blood. Clonotypes shared by all four sorted-subset donors showed higher generation probabilities than non-shared clonotypes. Because the study included a small number of donors, the genetic and exposure-history diversity represented was limited. About 5% of naive CD4, roughly 3.6% of naive CD8, approximately 2% of memory CD4, and approximately 0.39% of memory CD8 clonotypes were shared across a few donors. Naive subsets generally had larger estimated clonotype richness than memory subsets did.

The donors were healthy, HIV-negative adults with no recently reported acute infections or vaccinations. Only Caucasian adults living in Nashville, Tennessee, USA were represented among the donors. CD4+ T cells were enriched by magnetic negative selection, after which naive cells were positively selected on CD45RA and the negative fraction was taken as the memory subset. Blood was collected by leukapheresis, and PBMCs were isolated by Ficoll-Histopaque density gradient centrifugation and then cryopreserved in liquid nitrogen vapor phase. Analytical flow cytometry was used to check the purity and quantity of every magnetically sorted T cell population. Each sorted fraction had its genomic DNA isolated and then quantified by UV absorbance on a Nanodrop 2000c.

Sample: naive CD4+ T cells sorted from blood. The cell subset or site label corresponds to: CD45RA+ positively selected. The clonotype originates from a man aged 25-45 years in good health. The receptor chain draws on TRBV27 and TRBJ1-1, and TRBD1 matches 7 of the central bases. The sequence in DNA is TGTGCCAGTTTGCCGACAGGGACCCTGAACACTGAAGCTTTCTTT. Translated, this is CASLPTGTLNTEAFF.